Listed below are T cell receptor beta chains from one sample, sequenced in a study of blood T cells in healthy people across ages. TCRdb fed the 5' RACE reads into MiXCR, producing one record per CDR3 protein. The sample consists of roughly 2 million distinct CDR3 sequences, about 50% of them appearing once. Sample: blood. These receptors were collected from a woman aged 40 to 55 in good health. The CDR3 runs from the conserved cysteine through the conserved F or W. The order of the fields is D gene, CDR3 length, J gene, V gene, clone size, CDR3 DNA, CDR3 protein. A D gene is named only where the DNA matches it firmly. Only part of the rows carry a size: once, few, many, or a class if the clone is expanded.

D gene: -
CDR3 length: 15
J gene: TRBJ2-7
V gene: TRBV11-2
clone size: -
CDR3 DNA: TGTGCCAGCAGTCAAGTGAGGGCATCTGGGAATGAGCAGTACTTC
CDR3 protein: CASSQVRASGNEQYF

D gene: -
CDR3 length: 13
J gene: TRBJ1-5
V gene: TRBV20-1
clone size: -
CDR3 DNA: TGCAGTGCTAGCCGGCCAAACAATCAGCCCCAGCATTTT
CDR3 protein: CSASRPNNQPQHF

D gene: TRBD1
CDR3 length: 17
J gene: TRBJ2-6
V gene: TRBV24-1
clone size: -
CDR3 DNA: TGTGCCACCAGTGACCGGACAGGGAGCTCTGGGGCCAACGTCCTGACTTTC
CDR3 protein: CATSDRTGSSGANVLTF

D gene: -
CDR3 length: 16
J gene: TRBJ1-6
V gene: TRBV27
clone size: -
CDR3 DNA: TGTGCCAGCAGTTTTCGAGTAACACAGGAAAATTCACCCCTCCACTTT
CDR3 protein: CASSFRVTQENSPLHF

D gene: -
CDR3 length: 12
J gene: TRBJ2-7
V gene: TRBV6-1
clone size: -
CDR3 DNA: TGTGCCAGCAGTGTTCGGGTCAGCGAGCAGTACTTC
CDR3 protein: CASSVRVSEQYF

D gene: -
CDR3 length: 15
J gene: TRBJ2-1
V gene: TRBV20-1
clone size: few
CDR3 DNA: TGCAGTGCTTGGCAGACGGACGAGGTGTTGAATGAGCAGTTCTTC
CDR3 protein: CSAWQTDEVLNEQFF

D gene: -
CDR3 length: 14
J gene: TRBJ2-5
V gene: TRBV5-6
clone size: -
CDR3 DNA: TGTGCCAGCAGCTCCGGACAGCCGAGCAATGAGCAGTACTTC
CDR3 protein: CASSSGQPSNEQYF

D gene: -
CDR3 length: 13
J gene: TRBJ2-7
V gene: TRBV18
clone size: few
CDR3 DNA: TGTGCCAGCTCAGCGACACAGGTCCACGAGCAGTACTTC
CDR3 protein: CASSATQVHEQYF

D gene: -
CDR3 length: 18
J gene: TRBJ2-4
V gene: TRBV7-2
clone size: -
CDR3 DNA: TGTGCCAGCAGCTTAGCGCGGGGGACACCGGGGGGCAAAAACATTCAGTACTTC
CDR3 protein: CASSLARGTPGGKNIQYF

D gene: -
CDR3 length: 15
J gene: TRBJ2-5
V gene: TRBV28
clone size: few
CDR3 DNA: TGTGCCAGCAGTTTTGGTACTAGTGAGCAAGAGACCCAGTACTTC
CDR3 protein: CASSFGTSEQETQYF

D gene: -
CDR3 length: 16
J gene: TRBJ2-7
V gene: TRBV6-5
clone size: -
CDR3 DNA: TGTGCCAGCAGTTACGATAGGCTAGCGCGTACCTACGAGCAGTACTTC
CDR3 protein: CASSYDRLARTYEQYF

D gene: -
CDR3 length: 15
J gene: TRBJ1-2
V gene: TRBV7-2
clone size: once
CDR3 DNA: TGTGCCAGCAGCTTAGCGGGACCCAAGCACGATGGCTACACCTTC
CDR3 protein: CASSLAGPKHDGYTF

D gene: TRBD2
CDR3 length: 16
J gene: TRBJ2-5
V gene: TRBV12-3/TRBV12-4
clone size: few
CDR3 DNA: TGTGCCAGCAGTTTAGGGGTTAGCGGGGGGGCAAAGACCCAGTACTTC
CDR3 protein: CASSLGVSGGAKTQYF

D gene: -
CDR3 length: 17
J gene: TRBJ1-1
V gene: TRBV10-3
clone size: -
CDR3 DNA: TGTGCCATCAGTGAGTCGAGGTTTGCGGATGTGGACACTGAAGCTTTCTTT
CDR3 protein: CAISESRFADVDTEAFF

D gene: -
CDR3 length: 15
J gene: TRBJ2-1
V gene: TRBV12-3/TRBV12-4
clone size: few
CDR3 DNA: TGTGCCAGCAGCTTAACCGGGGCCGCCTACAATGAGCAGTTCTTC
CDR3 protein: CASSLTGAAYNEQFF

D gene: -
CDR3 length: 15
J gene: TRBJ2-3
V gene: TRBV29-1
clone size: -
CDR3 DNA: TGCGGCGTTGAAGATCCGAAGCGGCCCCTAAATACGCAGTATTTT
CDR3 protein: CGVEDPKRPLNTQYF

D gene: TRBD1
CDR3 length: 16
J gene: TRBJ2-5
V gene: TRBV18
clone size: -
CDR3 DNA: TGTGCCAGCTCAGCGTGGACAGGGGGCCCACAAGAGACCCAGTACTTC
CDR3 protein: CASSAWTGGPQETQYF

D gene: -
CDR3 length: 15
J gene: TRBJ1-1
V gene: TRBV25-1
clone size: -
CDR3 DNA: TGTGCCAGCAGTTGGGGGTGGGACCTGAACACTGAAGCTTTCTTT
CDR3 protein: CASSWGWDLNTEAFF

D gene: TRBD2
CDR3 length: 17
J gene: TRBJ2-7
V gene: TRBV6-5
clone size: -
CDR3 DNA: TGTGCCAGCAGTTACACTAGCGGGGGGGCCGGATACAATGAGCAGTACTTC
CDR3 protein: CASSYTSGGAGYNEQYF

D gene: -
CDR3 length: 14
J gene: TRBJ2-1
V gene: TRBV4-3
clone size: -
CDR3 DNA: TGCGCCAGCAGCCAAGCCCTAGTAGGCGAGACCCAGTTCTTC
CDR3 protein: CASSQALVGETQFF

D gene: -
CDR3 length: 12
J gene: TRBJ2-7
V gene: TRBV7-2
clone size: -
CDR3 DNA: TGTGCCAGCAGCTTCTACAGCGACGAGCAGTACTTC
CDR3 protein: CASSFYSDEQYF

D gene: -
CDR3 length: 13
J gene: TRBJ2-5
V gene: TRBV5-1
clone size: -
CDR3 DNA: TGCGCCAGCAGCTTGGTTCCCTCGGGGGAGCAGTACTTC
CDR3 protein: CASSLVPSGEQYF

D gene: -
CDR3 length: 12
J gene: TRBJ2-3
V gene: TRBV9
clone size: -
CDR3 DNA: TGTGCCAGCAGCGGGGACATCTATACGCAGTATTTT
CDR3 protein: CASSGDIYTQYF

D gene: TRBD1
CDR3 length: 15
J gene: TRBJ1-2
V gene: TRBV20-1
clone size: -
CDR3 DNA: TGCAGTGCTAGAGTATGGGGACAGGGGCTCTATGGCTACACCTTC
CDR3 protein: CSARVWGQGLYGYTF

D gene: -
CDR3 length: 15
J gene: TRBJ1-5
V gene: TRBV20-1
clone size: -
CDR3 DNA: TGCAGTGCTAGAGATTTTGCTAAGGGGGATCAGCCCCAGCATTTT
CDR3 protein: CSARDFAKGDQPQHF

D gene: -
CDR3 length: 17
J gene: TRBJ1-4
V gene: TRBV24-1
clone size: -
CDR3 DNA: TGTGCCACCAGTGATTCCCCGACAGCGGTATCCCCTGAAAAACTGTTTTTT
CDR3 protein: CATSDSPTAVSPEKLFF

D gene: -
CDR3 length: 19
J gene: TRBJ1-6
V gene: TRBV10-3
clone size: -
CDR3 DNA: TGTGCCATCAGTGTTACAGGAGACTTAAAGAGCTCCTATAATTCACCCCTCCACTTT
CDR3 protein: CAISVTGDLKSSYNSPLHF

D gene: TRBD1
CDR3 length: 17
J gene: TRBJ2-3
V gene: TRBV27
clone size: -
CDR3 DNA: TGTGCCAGCAGTTTCCAGCCGGGACAGGGGCGCGCAGATACGCAGTATTTT
CDR3 protein: CASSFQPGQGRADTQYF

D gene: -
CDR3 length: 14
J gene: TRBJ2-7
V gene: TRBV20-1
clone size: few
CDR3 DNA: TGCAGTGCTAGCCCCAGCGGAAACTCCTACGAGCAGTACTTC
CDR3 protein: CSASPSGNSYEQYF

D gene: TRBD1
CDR3 length: 13
J gene: TRBJ2-5
V gene: TRBV7-2
clone size: -
CDR3 DNA: TGTGACAGCAGCCGGGGACAGGGAGAGACCCAGTACTTC
CDR3 protein: CDSSRGQGETQYF

D gene: TRBD1
CDR3 length: 14
J gene: TRBJ1-1
V gene: TRBV29-1
clone size: few
CDR3 DNA: TGCAGCTTTCTGGACAGGGGTATGAACACTGAAGCTTTCTTT
CDR3 protein: CSFLDRGMNTEAFF

D gene: -
CDR3 length: 12
J gene: TRBJ2-1
V gene: TRBV11-3
clone size: few
CDR3 DNA: TGTGCCAGCAGCAAGCGCGGGAATGAGCAGTTCTTC
CDR3 protein: CASSKRGNEQFF

D gene: TRBD1
CDR3 length: 16
J gene: TRBJ2-1
V gene: TRBV7-6
clone size: -
CDR3 DNA: TGTGCCAGCAGCCTGACAGGGGGCCCTACCTACAATGAGCAGTTCTTC
CDR3 protein: CASSLTGGPTYNEQFF

D gene: -
CDR3 length: 13
J gene: TRBJ1-2
V gene: TRBV4-3
clone size: many
CDR3 DNA: TGCGCCAGCAGCCCTTCGGCTAACTATGGCTACACCTTC
CDR3 protein: CASSPSANYGYTF

D gene: TRBD1
CDR3 length: 13
J gene: TRBJ2-7
V gene: TRBV4-3
clone size: many
CDR3 DNA: TGCGCCAGCAGCCAAGCAGGGGGTAACGAGCAGTACTTC
CDR3 protein: CASSQAGGNEQYF

D gene: -
CDR3 length: 12
J gene: TRBJ2-1
V gene: TRBV20-1
clone size: -
CDR3 DNA: TGCAGTGCTCCACCCCCCTACAATGAGCAGTTCTTC
CDR3 protein: CSAPPPYNEQFF

D gene: -
CDR3 length: 11
J gene: TRBJ2-1
V gene: TRBV27
clone size: -
CDR3 DNA: TGTGCCGCCGGGGGGCTGAATGAGCAGTTCTTC
CDR3 protein: CAAGGLNEQFF

D gene: -
CDR3 length: 14
J gene: TRBJ2-7
V gene: TRBV5-1
clone size: -
CDR3 DNA: TGCGCCAGCACCTGGGGGGGCGGATCCTACGAGCAGTACTTC
CDR3 protein: CASTWGGGSYEQYF

D gene: TRBD1
CDR3 length: 13
J gene: TRBJ1-1
V gene: TRBV12-3/TRBV12-4
clone size: -
CDR3 DNA: TGTGCCAGTAGTCACGACAGGGCCACTGAAGCTTTCTTT
CDR3 protein: CASSHDRATEAFF

D gene: -
CDR3 length: 13
J gene: TRBJ2-5
V gene: TRBV6-5
clone size: once
CDR3 DNA: TGTGCCAGCAGTTACGGCCCCTTGGGTGAGCAGTACTTC
CDR3 protein: CASSYGPLGEQYF

D gene: -
CDR3 length: 12
J gene: TRBJ2-7
V gene: TRBV6-5
clone size: -
CDR3 DNA: TGTGCCAGCAGCCACTCCAGGAACGAGCAGTACTTC
CDR3 protein: CASSHSRNEQYF

D gene: TRBD2
CDR3 length: 15
J gene: TRBJ2-1
V gene: TRBV9
clone size: -
CDR3 DNA: TGTGCCAGCAGCGTAAGCGGGGGGGCCTTCAATGAGCAGTTCTTC
CDR3 protein: CASSVSGGAFNEQFF

D gene: TRBD1
CDR3 length: 14
J gene: TRBJ2-3
V gene: TRBV28
clone size: -
CDR3 DNA: TGTGCCAGCAGTGTCCCGGACAGGGCAGATACGCAGTATTTT
CDR3 protein: CASSVPDRADTQYF

D gene: TRBD2
CDR3 length: 18
J gene: TRBJ2-1
V gene: TRBV7-2
clone size: -
CDR3 DNA: TGTGCCAGCACCGACGGACTAGCGGCCCGGAGCTCCTACAATGAGCAGTTCTTC
CDR3 protein: CASTDGLAARSSYNEQFF